Each of the 13 T cell receptor beta chains below was sequenced from the same sample in a study of blood T cell repertoires in COVID-19. Only in-frame clones appear in the TCRdb table, and some are missing; sequencing was by immunoSEQ multiplex PCR. The sample yields under 200,000 clones, more than 75% seen once. Sequencing was performed on peripheral blood. The receptors derive from a woman of 80 years or more with COVID-19, enrolled during active disease.

This clone has only one observation. The chain combines TRBV5-1 with TRBJ2-5, with 10 bases fitting TRBD2. J was trimmed by 5 bases and V by 0 bases; bases with no gene match: 10. Germline assignment: CDR1 SGHRS and CDR2 YFSETQ. CDR3 length: 17 residues. The CDR3 reads CASSLDLGAGGRETQYF. The CDR3 nucleotides read TGCGCCAGCAGCTTGGATTTAGGAGCGGGAGGGAGGGAGACCCAGTACTTC.

The chain is built from TRBV15 and TRBJ2-5; 8 nucleotides match TRBD1. There are 14 residues in the CDR3. The J segment lost 5 bases and the V segment lost 2 bases, leaving 4 bases of the junction unmatched. Per the germline V gene, CDR1 is LNHNV and CDR2 is YYDKDF (reference sequence). This chain's CDR3 is CATSRRQGWETQYF. In nucleotides, the CDR3 is TGTGCCACCAGCAGACGACAGGGGTGGGAGACCCAGTACTTC.

The chain recombines TRBV10-3 with TRBJ2-3, with 7 bases lining up with TRBD1. The CDR3 runs to 14 residues. V lost 10 bases, J lost 2 bases, and 9 bases stayed unmatched. Germline V CDR1 and CDR2: ENHRY, SYGVKD. Here the CDR3 reads CATSSGQATDTQYF. CDR3 coding DNA: TGTGCCACCTCTTCCGGACAGGCCACAGATACGCAGTATTTT.

The gene calls are TRBV3-1 (or the pseudogene TRBV3-2) and TRBJ2-1, with 8 nucleotides matching TRBD2. This CDR3 spans 17 amino acids. Germline CDR1 and CDR2: LGHDT and YNNKEL (reference sequence). V gave up 1 base and J gave up 2 bases; unmatched junction bases: 7. CDR3 sequence reads: CASSQVLRTSTYNEQFF. CDR3 nucleotides: TGTGCCAGCAGCCAAGTACTCCGGACTAGCACCTACAATGAGCAGTTCTTC.

The chain is built from TRBV5-1 and TRBJ2-1; 9 bases line up with TRBD1. The germline gives CDR1 SGHRS, CDR2 YFSETQ. The V and J ends lost 7 bases and 2 bases, in that order; junction bases with no gene match: 7. The CDR3 extends over 15 amino acids. Written as DNA, the CDR3 is TGCGCCAGCCTTTCCGGGACAGGGACCTACAATGAGCAGTTCTTC. Its protein is CASLSGTGTYNEQFF.

The chain uses TRBV6-2 or TRBV6-3 and TRBJ2-7, with D possibly TRBD2 on 6 matching bases. V lost 2 bases and J 4 bases, leaving 18 bases between the germline ends. CDR1 is MNHEY, CDR2 SVGEGT, per germline. This CDR3 comprises 16 residues. DNA for the CDR3: TGTGCCAGCAGTTACGCCTTTCTTCGGGAGTTTTACGAGCAGTACTTC. Translation gives CASSYAFLREFYEQYF.

Concerning this clone: An end of the junction does not agree with germline; a read error may underlie this. Written as DNA, the CDR3 is TGTGCCAGCTCACCAGAGACAGGGAGCTACGGGCAGTACTTC. Protein product: CASSPETGSYGQYF. V usage is TRBV18 and J usage is TRBJ2-7, with TRBD1 matching over 7 bases. Germline V gene data show CDR1 as KGHSH and CDR2 as LQKENI. The CDR3 loop spans 14 amino acids.

The chain recombines TRBV24-1 with TRBJ2-2; 9 bases are shared with TRBD1. V gave up 7 bases and J gave up 4 bases; unmatched junction bases: 3. Germline V gives CDR1 KGHDR, CDR2 SFDVKD. The CDR3 consists of 14 residues. The CDR3 DNA sequence: TGTGCCACCAGGGGGACAGGGAGCACCGGGGAGCTGTTTTTT. Translating it yields CATRGTGSTGELFF.

The chain has TRBV5-8 and TRBJ1-6; no clear D gene. Trimming took 4 bases from V and 7 from J, leaving 12 bases between them. From germline, CDR1 is SGHTS and CDR2 YDEGEE. This CDR3 comprises 14 residues. The CDR3 nucleotides read TGTGCCAGCAGCCAGTTTATGGGCAATTCACCCCTCCACTTT. Residues: CASSQFMGNSPLHF.

This chain uses TRBV10-1 with TRBJ2-1, with TRBD1 identical over 11 bases. The CDR3 totals 18 residues. From germline, CDR1 is WNHNN and CDR2 SYGVQD (reference sequence). V shed 2 bases, J shed 5 bases, and the junction held 11 bases outside the gene matches. For the CDR3, the DNA is TGCGCCAGCAGTGAGGGACAGGGGGCTGCTAGCGGACACAATGAGCAGTTCTTC. This translates into CASSEGQGAASGHNEQFF.

The chain recombines TRBV20-1 with TRBJ2-3; possible D gene TRBD2, 6 bases. Per germline, CDR1 DFQATT and CDR2 SNEGSKA (reference sequence). Trimming took 3 bases from V and 3 from J, leaving 13 bases between them. The CDR3 runs to 14 residues. The CDR3 protein is CSASRDSRTDTQYF. The CDR3 DNA follows: TGCAGTGCTAGTAGGGACTCGCGGACAGATACGCAGTATTTT.

J is TRBJ1-1 and V is TRBV5-1; 9 nucleotides match TRBD1. The V gene's germline CDR1 is SGHRS and CDR2 YFSETQ. This CDR3 has 12 amino acids. Trimming removed 3 bases from V and 8 bases from J; junction bases left unmatched: 2. The CDR3 DNA reads TGCGCCAGCAGCTCGACAGGGGGAGAAGCTTTCTTT. Protein product: CASSSTGGEAFF. Full variable domain (outside the CDR3, taken from reference TRBV5-1 and TRBJ1-1): KAGVTQTPRYLIKTRGQQVTLSCSPISGHRSVSWYQQTPGQGLQFLFEYFSETQRNKGNFPGRFSGRQFSNSRSEMNVSTLELGDSALYLCASSSTGGEAFFGQGTRLTVV.

This sequence joins TRBV28 and TRBJ2-7; possibly TRBD1 for D (6 bases). The ends were cut back, 5 bases at V and 0 bases at J, with 14 bases in the middle. Germline V gene sequence: CDR1 MDHEN, CDR2 SYDVKM. The CDR3 spans 15 residues. CDR3 nucleotide sequence: TGTGCCAGCAGTACCCGACAGGCTTTCTCCTACGAGCAGTACTTC. Encoded protein: CASSTRQAFSYEQYF.